This TCR beta chain was sequenced for a study of post-analysis software for immune sequencing data. TCR beta libraries were prepared from cDNA with unique molecular identifiers. TCRdb redid the calling of the PCR reads with MiXCR, one entry per CDR3 protein. The top ten hold 0.55% to 0.65% of the sample, which has hundreds of thousands of distinct CDR3 sequences, about 27% seen once. Whole-study findings and limits: TRBV segments more frequent in patients than in controls numbered several and included TRBV5-6, TRBV5-1 and TRBV20-1.

The V and J ends lost 6 bases and 0 bases, in that order; junction bases with no gene match: 9. Per the germline V gene, CDR1 is ENHRY and CDR2 is SYGVKD. This CDR3 has 16 residues. This clonotype has more than one count but fewer than ten. Its target is not known. Sample: blood. The V call is TRBV10-3, the J call TRBJ1-2, with 8 bases identical to TRBD1. The source is a girl between 5 and 17 years old with multiple sclerosis. The CDR3 protein is CAIRGTGGEANYGYTF. The CDR3 DNA follows: TGTGCCATCAGAGGGACAGGTGGGGAAGCTAACTATGGCTACACCTTC.